The clone carrying this T cell receptor beta chain turned up a few times. Its matching antigen is unknown. The same CDR3 is also encoded by other DNA sequences in this sample. V trimming: 2 bases; J trimming: 0 bases; junction bases outside the gene matches: 1. Germline V gene data show CDR1 as KGHSH and CDR2 as LQKENI. This CDR3 contains 15 residues. These data come from a study of cytomegalovirus exposure and HLA in healthy donors. Findings and limits, study-wide: Some segments of the V type, notably TRBV6-2 and TRBV6-3, were excluded as indistinguishable. Later examination showed HLA-associated TCR beta chains had greater clonal expansion than equally common others. Presence/absence analyses treated sequencing depth as roughly uniform across donors.

The PCR made use of 60 Vbeta and 13 Jbeta primers. Repertoires were generated with immunoSEQ multiplex PCR, while TCRdb's copy carries only in-frame clones and drops some. The table includes some 190,000 clones, roughly 77% detected once. The sample consisted of PBMCs. V and J are TRBV18 and TRBJ2-7; 10 bases line up with TRBD1. The receptor's source is a woman in her 30s in good health and CMV-seropositive. CDR3 nucleotides: TGTGCCAGCTCACCAAGGACAGGGGGCTCCTACGAGCAGTACTTC. It codes for CASSPRTGGSYEQYF.